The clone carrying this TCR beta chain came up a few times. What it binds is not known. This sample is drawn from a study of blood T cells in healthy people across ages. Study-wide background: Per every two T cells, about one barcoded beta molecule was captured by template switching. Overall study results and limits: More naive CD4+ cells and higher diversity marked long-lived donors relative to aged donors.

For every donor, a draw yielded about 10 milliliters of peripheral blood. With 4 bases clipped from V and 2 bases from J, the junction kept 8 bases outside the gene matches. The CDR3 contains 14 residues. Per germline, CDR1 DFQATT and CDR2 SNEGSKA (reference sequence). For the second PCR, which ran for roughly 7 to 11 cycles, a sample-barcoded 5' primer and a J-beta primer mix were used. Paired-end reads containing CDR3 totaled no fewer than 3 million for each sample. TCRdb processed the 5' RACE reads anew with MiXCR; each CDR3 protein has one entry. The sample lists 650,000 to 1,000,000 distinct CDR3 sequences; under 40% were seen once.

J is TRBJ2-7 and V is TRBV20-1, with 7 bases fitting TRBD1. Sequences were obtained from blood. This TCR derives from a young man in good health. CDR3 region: CSATDRARAYEQYF. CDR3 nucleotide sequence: TGCAGTGCTACTGACAGGGCGAGGGCCTACGAGCAGTACTTC.